This is a list of T cell receptor beta chains from one sample in a study of blood T cells in healthy people across ages. Each CDR3 protein gets one entry after TCRdb re-called the 5' RACE reads with MiXCR. The table has fewer than 650,000 distinct CDR3 sequences, 27% seen once. The same data also contributed to another study, on T cells of mothers and their children.

The specimen sequenced was blood. The origin of the receptors is a boy aged 2 to 10 in good health. Both conserved end residues are part of each CDR3. D genes are given only for firm matches. Some rows mark clone size as missing; the rest say once, few, many or name a class of expanded clone.

j_call d_call clone_size v_call cdr3_aa cdr3_nt
TRBJ1-2 . few TRBV9 CASSEGLSNYGYTF TGTGCCAGCAGCGAGGGTCTCTCGAACTATGGCTACACCTTC
TRBJ1-4 TRBD1 few TRBV27 CASSLDRGRGKLFF TGTGCCAGCAGTTTGGACAGGGGGCGGGGTAAACTGTTTTTT
TRBJ2-1 TRBD1 . TRBV29-1 CSILTGDGNAQFF TGCAGCATCCTCACAGGGGACGGCAATGCGCAGTTCTTC
TRBJ2-7 TRBD1 few TRBV10-2 CASSEPGQGNEQYF TGCGCCAGCAGTGAGCCGGGACAGGGGAACGAGCAGTACTTC
TRBJ2-5 . . TRBV29-1 CSARQGPETQYF TGCAGCGCTCGGCAGGGGCCAGAGACCCAGTACTTC
TRBJ2-5 . . TRBV29-1 CSVVGQETQYF TGCAGCGTTGTGGGACAAGAGACCCAGTACTTC
TRBJ2-5 TRBD2 . TRBV5-1 CASRRDYLRSGTQYF TGCGCCAGCAGGCGGGACTATCTTCGCTCTGGGACCCAGTACTTC
TRBJ1-3 . few TRBV7-6 CASSFHRVSSGNTIYF TGTGCCAGCAGCTTCCACAGGGTTTCCTCTGGAAACACCATATATTTT
TRBJ2-3 . . TRBV25-1 CASGGKGTDTQYF TGTGCCTCGGGGGGCAAGGGCACAGATACGCAGTATTTT
TRBJ2-2 . once TRBV4-1 CASSPRQVTGELFF TGCGCCAGCAGCCCTAGACAGGTCACCGGGGAGCTGTTTTTT
TRBJ2-7 TRBD2 few TRBV6-1 CASSSPRLAVRIGAEQYF TGTGCCAGCAGTAGCCCGAGACTAGCAGTTCGGATAGGGGCGGAGCAGTACTTC
TRBJ2-1 TRBD2 few TRBV7-2 CASSTGLESYNEQFF TGTGCCAGCAGCACCGGACTAGAATCCTACAATGAGCAGTTCTTC
TRBJ2-7 . . TRBV6-5 CASSYGLHGGEQYF TGTGCCAGCAGTTACGGGCTACACGGGGGCGAGCAGTACTTC
TRBJ2-1 . few TRBV11-2 CASSSRGSDSYNEQFF TGTGCCAGCAGCTCCCGGGGTTCTGACTCCTACAATGAGCAGTTCTTC
TRBJ1-6 . few TRBV14 CASSQEVGVSPLHF TGTGCCAGCAGCCAAGAGGTAGGGGTTTCACCCCTCCACTTT
TRBJ2-3 TRBD2 few TRBV12-5 CASGLTSGSTDTQYF TGTGCTAGTGGCCTGACTAGCGGGAGCACAGATACGCAGTATTTT
TRBJ2-2 . few TRBV24-1 CATSGTITGELFF TGTGCCACCAGTGGGACTATCACCGGGGAGCTGTTTTTT
TRBJ2-4 . . TRBV12-3/TRBV12-4 CASSAPGHQNIQYF TGTGCCAGCAGTGCTCCGGGACACCAAAACATTCAGTACTTC
TRBJ2-7 . . TRBV12-3/TRBV12-4 CASSLNGRGQYF TGTGCCAGCAGTTTGAACGGGCGGGGGCAGTACTTC
TRBJ1-4 . . TRBV7-9 CASSTSRGLNEKLFF TGTGCCAGCAGCACTTCCAGGGGCCTTAATGAAAAACTGTTTTTT
TRBJ1-4 TRBD1 few TRBV5-1 CASSPGTAREKLFF TGCGCCAGCAGCCCGGGGACAGCGAGGGAAAAACTGTTTTTT
TRBJ2-2 . few TRBV20-1 CSARRQALDTGELFF TGCAGTGCTAGAAGACAGGCCCTTGACACCGGGGAGCTGTTTTTT
TRBJ2-7 . few TRBV6-2/TRBV6-3 CASSPSQKVTYEQYF TGTGCCAGCAGTCCTTCTCAAAAGGTGACCTACGAGCAGTACTTC
TRBJ2-5 . . TRBV7-2 CASSLVMGHEDQETQYF TGTGCCAGCAGCTTAGTAATGGGACACGAGGACCAAGAGACCCAGTACTTC
TRBJ2-4 . few TRBV10-3 CAISQQAAKNIQYF TGTGCCATCAGCCAACAGGCGGCCAAAAACATTCAGTACTTC
TRBJ2-3 TRBD2 few TRBV7-2 CASSLSSGSTDTQYF TGTGCCAGCAGCTTATCTAGCGGGAGCACAGATACGCAGTATTTT
TRBJ2-1 . . TRBV7-7 CASSSSRASYNEQFF TGTGCTAGCAGCTCAAGCAGGGCATCATACAATGAGCAGTTCTTC
TRBJ2-5 TRBD2 few TRBV20-1 CSASVLAGGQETQYF TGCAGTGCTAGTGTCCTAGCGGGGGGACAAGAGACCCAGTACTTC
TRBJ2-3 . . TRBV15 CATSMAAGWREDTQYF TGTGCCACCAGCATGGCGGCGGGGTGGCGGGAAGATACGCAGTATTTT
TRBJ1-4 . few TRBV12-3/TRBV12-4 CASSISDTYNEKLFF TGTGCCAGCAGCATCTCCGACACTTATAATGAAAAACTGTTTTTT
TRBJ2-2 . . TRBV28 CASSLGRQGPGELFF TGTGCCAGCAGTTTAGGTCGGCAAGGCCCCGGGGAGCTGTTTTTT
TRBJ2-7 TRBD2 . TRBV29-1 CSVWTSGSYEQYF TGCAGCGTATGGACTAGTGGCTCCTACGAGCAGTACTTC
TRBJ2-1 TRBD2 . TRBV6-5 CASKKLAGGQDEQFF TGTGCCAGCAAGAAACTAGCGGGGGGCCAGGATGAGCAGTTCTTC
TRBJ1-4 TRBD1 . TRBV13 CASGQGEDEKLFF TGTGCCAGCGGACAGGGCGAGGATGAAAAACTGTTTTTT
TRBJ2-7 . . TRBV6-1 CASSEVAVLYEQYF TGTGCCAGCAGTGAAGTGGCCGTTCTATACGAGCAGTACTTC
TRBJ2-5 TRBD2 few TRBV11-2 CASSLVGGGAQETQYF TGTGCCAGCAGCTTAGTAGGCGGGGGGGCCCAAGAGACCCAGTACTTC
TRBJ1-1 TRBD1 many TRBV30 CASTTGGAGGNTEAFF TGTGCTTCTACAACAGGGGGTGCTGGGGGGAACACTGAAGCTTTCTTT
TRBJ1-2 . many TRBV20-1 CSARDASGRDTHGYTF TGCAGTGCTAGAGATGCGAGTGGCCGGGACACTCATGGCTACACCTTC
TRBJ2-3 TRBD2 few TRBV3-1 CASSQASGVTDTQYF TGTGCCAGCAGCCAAGCTAGCGGGGTCACAGATACGCAGTATTTT
TRBJ2-6 . . TRBV7-2 CASSLASYSPSGANVLTF TGTGCCAGCAGCTTAGCATCTTACAGCCCCTCTGGGGCCAACGTCCTGACTTTC